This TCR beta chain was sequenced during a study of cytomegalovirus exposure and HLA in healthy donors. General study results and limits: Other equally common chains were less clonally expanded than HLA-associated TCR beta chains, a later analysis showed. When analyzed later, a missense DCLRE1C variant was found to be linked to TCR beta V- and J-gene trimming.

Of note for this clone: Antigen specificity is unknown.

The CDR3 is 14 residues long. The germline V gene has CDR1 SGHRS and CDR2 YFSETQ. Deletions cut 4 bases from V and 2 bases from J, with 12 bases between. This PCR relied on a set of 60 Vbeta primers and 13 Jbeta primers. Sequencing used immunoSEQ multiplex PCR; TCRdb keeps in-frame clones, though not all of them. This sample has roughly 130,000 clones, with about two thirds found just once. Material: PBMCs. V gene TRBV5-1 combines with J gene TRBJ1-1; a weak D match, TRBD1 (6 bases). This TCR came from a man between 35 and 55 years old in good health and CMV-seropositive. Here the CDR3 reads CASSKQTGNTEAFF. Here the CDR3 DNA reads TGCGCCAGCAGCAAACAGACAGGCAACACTGAAGCTTTCTTT.